The clone carrying this T cell receptor (beta chain) was seen a few times. Antigen: not known. The library protocol tagged individual cDNA molecules with unique molecular identifiers. TCRdb re-called the 5' RACE reads through MiXCR, storing one row per CDR3 protein. The table has 55,000 to 70,000 distinct CDR3 sequences, roughly a tenth seen once. The data were taken from a study of early T cells in non-severe SARS-CoV-2 infection. Study overall: Sequencing targeted bulk RNA from unsorted whole blood, leaving chains unpaired.

Whole-study results and caveats: Reliance on VDJdb matching favored anti-spike CD8 responses; private and CD4 specificities were missed.

Sample: whole blood. This sequence originates from an adult who was a healthcare worker with PCR-confirmed SARS-CoV-2 infection or an uninfected control (not recorded which).

CDR3 residues: CSAVDRLNQKLFF. CDR3 DNA sequence: TGCAGTGCAGTGGACAGGTTAAATCAAAAACTGTTTTTT. The chain combines TRBV20-1 with TRBJ1-4, with 7 bases that match TRBD1. After removal of 6 bases from V and 9 bases from J, the junction contained 10 bases not matched to a gene. Germline-derived CDR1 and CDR2 are DFQATT and SNEGSKA (reference sequence). This CDR3 contains 13 residues.